This T cell receptor (beta chain) was obtained from a study of cytomegalovirus exposure and HLA in healthy donors. Study findings and constraints: Reported performance of the classifier showed diagnosis of cytomegalovirus status with high specificity and sensitivity. Among TCR beta chains, those listed as cytomegalovirus-associated numbered over 150. According to a subsequent analysis, TCR clusters from the first cohort were inclined to appear together in the 120 or so validation repertoires.

Notes on this clone: Its antigen is still unknown.

The validation cohort, a group of 120 subjects, included the donors and was separate from the roughly 620-subject first cohort. Per the germline V gene, CDR1 is MDHEN and CDR2 is SYDVKM. The CDR3 contains 11 residues. V lost 4 bases and J lost 6; bases outside the gene matches: 0. Sequencing was performed with immunoSEQ multiplex PCR; in TCRdb, only in-frame clones are kept and a portion is missing. There are some 50,000 clones in the sample; about 93% occur only once, and about 8% lies in the top ten. The chain has TRBV28 and TRBJ2-7, with 7 bases fitting TRBD1. Specimen: PBMCs. The receptor was derived from a woman younger than 35 in good health and CMV-seropositive. CDR3 loop: CASSWTGEQYF. In DNA, the CDR3 is TGTGCCAGCAGTTGGACAGGCGAGCAGTACTTC.